This passage covers 21 T cell receptor beta chains from one sample sequenced in a study of cytomegalovirus exposure and HLA in healthy donors. PCR employed 60 Vbeta and 13 Jbeta primers. Generated by immunoSEQ multiplex PCR, the TCRdb table keeps only in-frame clones and is missing some. Here the sample spans around 180,000 clones, around 80% being singletons. Sequencing was done on a sample of PBMCs. The receptors shown here come from a girl under 10 years old in good health and CMV-seropositive.

A word on this clone: Compared with germline, one end of the junction differs, possibly owing to a read error. J is TRBJ1-1 and V is TRBV2; 8 bases are shared with TRBD1. The germline CDR1 and CDR2 sequences are SNHLY and FYNNEI. This CDR3 spans 16 amino acids. The CDR3 DNA reads as TGTGCCAGCAGACAGCCTCGGACAGGGTGGAACCCTGAAGCTTTCTTT. Residues: CASRQPRTGWNPEAFF.

A few counts support this clone. This chain uses TRBV30 with TRBJ1-1, with 7 bases matching TRBD1. Per the germline V gene, CDR1 is GTSNPN and CDR2 is SVGIG (reference sequence). CDR3 size: 13 residues. Unmatched junction bases numbered 2, after V lost 3 bases and J lost 1 base. The DNA of the CDR3 is TGTGCCTGGAGACAGGGGCCGAACACTGAAGCTTTCTTT. It codes for CAWRQGPNTEAFF.

The CDR3 protein is CASSPLIEFTNTEAFF. The CDR3 coding sequence is TGTGCCAGCTCACCACTAATAGAGTTTACGAACACTGAAGCTTTCTTT. The chain links TRBV18 to TRBJ1-1; unclear D gene. Trimming shortened V by 1 base and J by 1 base, and 13 bases separated the two germline ends. The germline gives CDR1 KGHSH, CDR2 LQKENI. The CDR3 sequence is 16 residues long.

This clone showed up just once. The chain joins TRBV7-2 to TRBJ2-1; 7 bases line up with TRBD2. Germline CDR1 is SGHTA and CDR2 is FQGNSA. V shed 5 bases, J shed 4 bases, and the junction held 8 bases outside the gene matches. The CDR3 consists of 15 residues. CDR3 nucleotides: TGTGCCAGCAGCAATAGCGGGTTTGAGTACAATGAGCAGTTCTTC. Protein: CASSNSGFEYNEQFF. Supplemented by reference TRBV7-2 and TRBJ2-1, the full variable domain reads GAGVSQSPSNKVTEKGKDVELRCDPISGHTALYWYRQSLGQGLEFLIYFQGNSAPDKSGLPSDRFSAERTGGSVSTLTIQRTQQEDSAVYLCASSNSGFEYNEQFFGPGTRLTVL.

The chain carries TRBV19 and TRBJ1-2, with D unclear. The germline V gene encodes CDR1 LNHDA and CDR2 SQIVND (reference sequence). This CDR3 has 11 residues. Trimming pared 9 bases from V and 2 bases from J, leaving 7 bases between. CDR3 sequence reads: CASRRNYGYTF. The CDR3 bases are TGTGCCAGCCGCAGGAACTATGGCTACACCTTC. Complete variable domain (other parts from reference TRBV19 and TRBJ1-2): DGGITQSPKYLFRKEGQNVTLSCEQNLNHDAMYWYRQDPGQGLRLIYYSQIVNDFQKGDIAEGYSVSREKKESFPLTVTSAQKNPTAFYLCASRRNYGYTFGSGTRLTVV.

About this clone itself: A junction end diverges from the germline sequence, so it may reflect a read error. The CDR3 region has the DNA TGCGCCAGCAGTTTGGGAGCGGGAGATACGCAGTATTTT. This gives the protein CASSLGAGDTQYF. The chain carries TRBV5-1 and TRBJ2-3; D perhaps matches TRBD2 (6 bases). The CDR3 contains 13 residues. Germline V CDR1 and CDR2: SGHRS, YFSETQ.

The genes are TRBV2 and TRBJ2-7, with 10 nucleotides matching TRBD1. Germline CDR1 is SNHLY and CDR2 is FYNNEI. Unmatched junction bases numbered 7, after V lost 4 bases and J lost 4 bases. This CDR3 has 15 residues. The CDR3 region is CASSVGDRGWYEQYF. CDR3 nucleotide sequence: TGTGCCAGCAGTGTAGGGGACAGGGGTTGGTACGAGCAGTACTTC. Variable domain in full (rest from reference TRBV2 and TRBJ2-7): EPEVTQTPSHQVTQMGQEVILRCVPISNHLYFYWYRQILGQKVEFLVSFYNNEISEKSEIFDDQFSVERPDGSNFTLKIRSTKLEDSAMYFCASSVGDRGWYEQYFGPGTRLTVT.

The V and J genes are TRBV27 and TRBJ1-1, with 10 bases that match TRBD1. V trimming: 8 bases; J trimming: 8 bases; junction bases outside the gene matches: 11. Germline CDR1 reads MNHEY; CDR2 reads SMNVEV (reference sequence). This CDR3 has 14 amino acids. CDR3 residues: CASYTRDRGGEAFF. For the CDR3, the DNA is TGTGCCAGCTACACCCGGGACAGGGGAGGAGAAGCTTTCTTT.

In this sample, this clone turned up once. The V and J genes are TRBV13 and TRBJ1-2; D may be TRBD1 (5 bases). Trimming cost V 5 bases and J 4 bases, with 11 bases left between them. The CDR3 sequence is 13 residues long. Germline V gene lookup returns CDR1 PRHDT and CDR2 FYEKMQ (reference sequence). The CDR3 sequence is CASSNDSTYGYTF. The CDR3 coding sequence is TGTGCCAGCAGCAATGACAGCACCTATGGCTACACCTTC.

The rearrangement joins TRBV2 to TRBJ2-3; TRBD2 matches at 8 bases. V shed 5 bases and J 3 bases; nucleotides not matched to a gene: 13. The CDR3 totals 17 residues. Germline assignment: CDR1 SNHLY and CDR2 FYNNEI. The CDR3 loop is CASSRTSGGVGTDTQYF. CDR3 coding DNA: TGTGCCAGCAGTCGAACTAGCGGTGGAGTGGGTACAGATACGCAGTATTTT. Complete variable domain (other parts from reference TRBV2 and TRBJ2-3): EPEVTQTPSHQVTQMGQEVILRCVPISNHLYFYWYRQILGQKVEFLVSFYNNEISEKSEIFDDQFSVERPDGSNFTLKIRSTKLEDSAMYFCASSRTSGGVGTDTQYFGPGTRLTVL.

V usage is TRBV28 and J usage is TRBJ1-4; D perhaps matches TRBD1 (6 bases). The CDR3 is 14 residues long. Trimming removed 6 bases at V and 7 bases at J, with 15 bases between. Germline CDR1 and CDR2: MDHEN and SYDVKM. For the CDR3, the DNA is TGTGCCAGCAGCCCGGGACAAAACTTTGAAAAACTGTTTTTT. This encodes CASSPGQNFEKLFF.

This clone showed up just a few times. This rearrangement joins TRBV25-1 to TRBJ1-1; D gene unclear. The length of the CDR3 is 13 residues. Per germline, CDR1 MGHDK and CDR2 SYGVNS. With 6 bases removed from V and 1 base from J, the gap between germline ends came to 9 bases. CDR3 DNA: TGTGCCAGCAGATCCGTGAGGAACACTGAAGCTTTCTTT. This codes for CASRSVRNTEAFF.

This chain connects TRBV18 to TRBJ1-1; weak D call: TRBD1 (5 bases). CDR1 is KGHSH, CDR2 LQKENI, per germline. V shed 1 base and J shed 5 bases, with 8 bases lying between them. The CDR3 extends over 13 amino acids. CDR3 residues: CASSPRPGTEAFF. The CDR3 nucleotides read TGTGCCAGCTCACCACGCCCAGGGACTGAAGCTTTCTTT.

J is TRBJ1-2 and V is TRBV6-6; D gene ambiguous. The CDR3 contains 14 residues. The germline CDR1 and CDR2 sequences are MNHNY and SVGAGI (reference sequence). The V and J ends lost 3 bases and 1 base respectively, with 9 bases between them. The CDR3: CASSYRKSNYGYTF. Written as DNA, the CDR3 is TGTGCCAGCAGTTATAGAAAAAGTAACTATGGCTACACCTTC.

V is TRBV29-1 and J is TRBJ2-3; D may be TRBD2 (6 bases). Germline V lookup: CDR1 SQVTM, CDR2 ANQGSEA. CDR3 length: 13 amino acids. With 7 bases removed from V and 6 bases from J, the gap between germline ends came to 17 bases. This CDR3 reads CSAEEGLGDTQYF. CDR3 coding DNA: TGCAGCGCCGAGGAGGGGTTAGGGGATACGCAGTATTTT.

This clone was detected only a few times. The chain recombines TRBV5-6 with TRBJ1-1, with D hard to call. Trimming removed 4 bases at V and 3 bases at J, with 19 bases between. Looked up from germline, CDR1 is SGHDT and CDR2 is YYEEEE. This CDR3 comprises 16 residues. The CDR3 DNA reads TGTGCCAGCAGCGTTTACACGGGGAGGTGGGACACTGAAGCTTTCTTT. It translates to CASSVYTGRWDTEAFF.

The V and J genes are TRBV5-1 and TRBJ2-7, with D possibly TRBD1 on 6 matching bases. The germline V gene has CDR1 SGHRS and CDR2 YFSETQ. This CDR3 comprises 16 residues. Trimming shortened V by 5 bases and J by 3 bases, and 21 bases separated the two germline ends. CDR3 in DNA: TGCGCCAGCAGTCCAGGCCCCCAGAGACAGGACTACGAGCAGTACTTC. Residues: CASSPGPQRQDYEQYF.

On this clone itself: The DNA is left out, because the CDR3 cannot be placed on it with certainty; the CDR3 is given as TCRdb lists it. The chain joins TRBV6-6 to TRBJ2-5; no check of the table's D call, TRBD1, against the DNA was made. The CDR3 has 14 amino acids, counting both end residues. Germline V gene lookup returns CDR1 MNHNY and CDR2 SVGAGI (reference sequence). CDR3 residues: CASSSSTREETQYF.

This chain connects TRBV9 to TRBJ2-1; 7 nucleotides line up with TRBD2. Trimming removed 0 bases from V and 6 bases from J; junction bases left unmatched: 6. CDR3 length: 15 residues. Germline V gene data show CDR1 as SGDLS and CDR2 as YYNGEE. The CDR3 reads CASSVAPSGGNEQFF. The CDR3 DNA sequence: TGTGCCAGCAGCGTAGCCCCGTCGGGGGGCAATGAGCAGTTCTTC.

The chain couples TRBV18 to TRBJ2-3, with 9 nucleotides matching TRBD1. The CDR3 sequence is 14 residues long. Germline V gives CDR1 KGHSH, CDR2 LQKENI. The junction had 7 bases not matched to a gene; V was cut back by 5 bases and J by 7 bases. CDR3 coding DNA: TGTGCCAGCTCAGCTCGCGACAGGGGGAATACGCAGTATTTT. Encoded protein: CASSARDRGNTQYF.

V is TRBV4-1 and J is TRBJ2-7; D is unresolved. V lost 0 bases and J 1 base, leaving 13 bases between the germline ends. Germline assignment: CDR1 MGHRA and CDR2 YSYEKL. The CDR3 is 16 amino acids. The DNA for the CDR3 is TGCGCCAGCAGCCAAGACGGCACTCCTAGTTCCTACGAGCAGTACTTC. Protein sequence: CASSQDGTPSSYEQYF.